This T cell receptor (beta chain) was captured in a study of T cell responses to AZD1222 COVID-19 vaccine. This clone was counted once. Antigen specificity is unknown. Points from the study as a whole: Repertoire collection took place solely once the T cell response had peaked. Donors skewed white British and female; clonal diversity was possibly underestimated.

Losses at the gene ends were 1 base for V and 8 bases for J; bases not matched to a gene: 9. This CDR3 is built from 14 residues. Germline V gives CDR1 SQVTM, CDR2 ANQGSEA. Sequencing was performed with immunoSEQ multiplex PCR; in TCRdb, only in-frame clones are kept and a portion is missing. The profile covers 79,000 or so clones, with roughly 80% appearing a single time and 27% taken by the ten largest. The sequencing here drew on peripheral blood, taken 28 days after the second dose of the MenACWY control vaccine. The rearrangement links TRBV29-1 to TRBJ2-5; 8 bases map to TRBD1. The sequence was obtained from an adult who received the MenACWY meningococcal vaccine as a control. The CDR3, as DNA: TGCAGCGTTGAAGCGCTTGGACAGGGAGAAACCCAGTACTTC. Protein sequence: CSVEALGQGETQYF.